The present T cell receptor (beta chain) was sequenced within a study of T cell repertoires in cytomegalovirus infection. The wider study: Recently identified HLA-C-restricted CMV epitopes and well-studied HLA-B-restricted CMV epitopes were used by the study. Based on public TCR beta signatures, there were indications of CMV infection and of a matching HLA type. Study results and limitations: Accumulated public TCR beta family frequency recognized individuals carrying CMV together with the relevant HLA. In two of eight donors, the top clonotype was HLA-C-restricted CMV-specific.

This clonotype was detected a few times. The antigen remains unidentified. The CDR3 covers 17 residues. J was trimmed by 7 bases and V by 5 bases; bases with no gene match: 9. Germline-derived CDR1 and CDR2 are SEHNR and FQNEAQ (reference sequence). MiXCR, applied by TCRdb to the reads, yields one record per CDR3 protein. The data show about 770,000 distinct CDR3 sequences, 25% to 35% seen once. This sequence was found in a human donor in good health (CMV status not recorded). Some clones in this sample may be carry-over from other donors' samples. This material consisted of cultured CD8+ T cells from PBMCs, taken from culture after CMV antigen stimulation. The chain joins TRBV7-9 to TRBJ2-1, with 15 bases fitting TRBD2. In nucleotides, the CDR3 is TGTGCCAGCAGCGTTCCCGGGACTAGCGGGGGGTATAATGAGCAGTTCTTC. Its protein product is CASSVPGTSGGYNEQFF.